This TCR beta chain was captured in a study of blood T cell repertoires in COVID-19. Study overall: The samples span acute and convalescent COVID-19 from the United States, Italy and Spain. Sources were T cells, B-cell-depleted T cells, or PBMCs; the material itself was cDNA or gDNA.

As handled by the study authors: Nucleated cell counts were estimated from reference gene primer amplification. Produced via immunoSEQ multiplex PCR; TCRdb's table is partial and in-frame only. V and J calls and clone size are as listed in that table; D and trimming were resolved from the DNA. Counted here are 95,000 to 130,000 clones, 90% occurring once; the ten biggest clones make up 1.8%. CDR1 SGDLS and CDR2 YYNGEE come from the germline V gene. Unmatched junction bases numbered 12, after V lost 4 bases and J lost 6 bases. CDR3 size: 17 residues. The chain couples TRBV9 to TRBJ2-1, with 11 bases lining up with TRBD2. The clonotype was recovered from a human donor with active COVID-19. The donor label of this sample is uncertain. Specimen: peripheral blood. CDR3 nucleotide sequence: TGTGCCAGCAGCACCGCCCTTCTAGCGGGGGGCCGCAATGAGCAGTTCTTC. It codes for CASSTALLAGGRNEQFF.